What follows are 26 T cell receptor beta chains derived from one specimen sequenced in a study of blood T cell repertoires in COVID-19. Generated by immunoSEQ multiplex PCR, the TCRdb table keeps only in-frame clones and is missing some. The table records 90,000 or so clones, approximately 81% of them present only once. The source material was peripheral blood. The receptors shown here come from a man older than 75 with active or convalescent COVID-19.

This chain connects TRBV12-3 or TRBV12-4 to TRBJ2-3; D gene ambiguous. The ends were cut back, 6 bases at V and 0 bases at J, with 7 bases in the middle. This CDR3 has 13 amino acids. CDR3 DNA: TGTGCCAGCAGGGGCTCTAGCACAGATACGCAGTATTTT. Protein sequence: CASRGSSTDTQYF.

This sequence joins TRBV5-4 and TRBJ2-5, with 7 bases aligning to TRBD2. The V gene end was trimmed by 0 bases and the J gene end by 2 bases; junction bases not matched to a gene: 1. CDR3 length equals 14 residues. The germline CDR1 and CDR2 sequences are SGHNT and YYREEE (reference sequence). The CDR3 loop reads CASSLGTRQETQYF. In nucleotides, the CDR3 is TGTGCCAGCAGCTTGGGGACTAGGCAAGAGACCCAGTACTTC.

This chain uses TRBV6-4 with TRBJ2-3, with D maybe TRBD1 (5 bases). The V end lost 2 bases, the J end lost 1 base, and 10 bases lay between the germline ends. The CDR3 covers 15 residues. CDR1 MRHNA and CDR2 SNTAGT come from the germline V gene. The CDR3 nucleotides are TGTGCCAGCAGTGACCAGGGATTAGGCACAGATACGCAGTATTTT. Translating gives CASSDQGLGTDTQYF.

In this sample, this clone turned up once. V usage is TRBV18 and J usage is TRBJ1-6; 9 bases are a match to TRBD1. The CDR3 runs 16 residues. CDR1 and CDR2 (germline): KGHSH, LQKENI. The ends lost 4 bases at V and 1 base at J; junction bases unmatched: 2. CDR3: CASSLDRGSYNSPLHF. In DNA, the CDR3 is TGTGCCAGCTCACTAGACAGGGGGTCCTATAATTCACCCCTCCACTTT.

The CDR3 region has the DNA TGTGCCAGCAGCCGTGGGGCGGCCGAGCAGTACTTC. It yields the protein CASSRGAAEQYF. The chain is built from TRBV7-9 and TRBJ2-7, with D perhaps TRBD1 (5 bases). Trimming cost V 5 bases and J 6 bases, with 11 bases left between them. The CDR3 length is 12 residues. CDR1 SEHNR and CDR2 FQNEAQ come from the germline V gene (reference sequence).

This clone was observed a few times. The rearrangement joins TRBV30 to TRBJ1-2; tentative D call: TRBD1 (5 bases). The germline CDR1 and CDR2 sequences are GTSNPN and SVGIG (reference sequence). The CDR3 spans 15 residues. V shed 3 bases and J shed 2 bases, with 16 bases lying between them. The CDR3 spells CAWSENNRINYGYTF. In DNA form, the CDR3 reads TGTGCCTGGAGCGAAAACAACAGGATAAACTATGGCTACACCTTC.

The V and J genes are TRBV10-3 and TRBJ1-1; possible D gene TRBD1, 6 bases. Between the trimmed V and J ends, which lost 6 bases and 4 bases, there was a span of 12 bases. The germline CDR1 and CDR2 sequences are ENHRY and SYGVKD. The CDR3 contains 13 residues. CDR3 amino acids: CAIRGGGGTEAFF. DNA for the CDR3: TGTGCCATCAGGGGGGGAGGGGGCACTGAAGCTTTCTTT.

This rearrangement joins TRBV3-1 (or the pseudogene TRBV3-2) to TRBJ1-1, with 9 bases matching TRBD1. From germline, CDR1 is LGHDT and CDR2 YNNKEL (reference sequence). J lost 5 bases, V lost 5 bases, and 6 bases had no gene match. The CDR3 totals 14 residues. CDR3 sequence reads: CASSSQGAQTEAFF. In DNA, the CDR3 is TGTGCCAGCAGCTCACAGGGGGCGCAGACTGAAGCTTTCTTT.

The chain employs TRBV11-2 and TRBJ2-7; TRBD2 matches at 8 bases. Germline V lookup: CDR1 SGHAT, CDR2 FQNNGV. With 0 bases clipped from V and 3 bases from J, the junction kept 10 bases outside the gene matches. This CDR3 comprises 17 residues. CDR3 bases: TGTGCCAGCAGCTTAGATATGTGGGGTAGCGGGGTCTACGAGCAGTACTTC. Its protein product is CASSLDMWGSGVYEQYF.

The gene calls are TRBV18 and TRBJ2-3; D possibly corresponds to TRBD1 (5 bases). Germline CDR1 and CDR2: KGHSH and LQKENI. The V and J ends lost 3 bases and 4 bases respectively, with 11 bases between them. This CDR3 is 14 amino acids long. CDR3 in DNA: TGTGCCAGCTCACCGGGGCGTCTCGCAGATACGCAGTATTTT. Translation gives CASSPGRLADTQYF.

This chain links TRBV6-5 with TRBJ2-3; 9 bases map to TRBD1. With 8 bases clipped from V and 5 bases from J, the junction kept 8 bases outside the gene matches. The CDR3 sequence is 14 residues long. Germline CDR1 and CDR2: MNHEY and SVGAGI. CDR3 amino acids: CASGRDRAEDTQYF. The CDR3 bases are TGTGCCAGCGGAAGGGACAGGGCTGAAGATACGCAGTATTTT.

The chain combines TRBV7-2 with TRBJ2-4, with D possibly matching TRBD2 (6 bases). Germline CDR1 and CDR2: SGHTA and FQGNSA. Trimming took 1 base from V and 7 from J, leaving 14 bases between them. The length of the CDR3 is 15 residues. The CDR3 region is CASSLGLGVGNIQYF. The CDR3 nucleotides read TGTGCCAGCAGCTTAGGACTAGGAGTAGGGAACATTCAGTACTTC.

This clone has a handful of counts. CDR3 DNA: TGTGCCAGCAGTGAGTCCCCCACGCAGGGGTGGGGTAATTCACCCCTCCACTTT. Its protein is CASSESPTQGWGNSPLHF. The rearrangement links TRBV2 to TRBJ1-6; a weak D match, TRBD1 (6 bases). The CDR3 covers 18 residues. V was clipped by 3 bases and J by 6 bases, with 21 bases between them. Per the germline V gene, CDR1 is SNHLY and CDR2 is FYNNEI.

The chain couples TRBV10-3 to TRBJ2-1; the match to TRBD2 covers 12 bases. Germline V gene sequence: CDR1 ENHRY, CDR2 SYGVKD. The length of the CDR3 is 14 residues. Trimming cost V 4 bases and J 8 bases; bases outside gene matches: 3. CDR3 nucleotide sequence: TGTGCCATCAGTGCTAGCGGGGGGGTGTATGAGCAGTTCTTC. As protein: CAISASGGVYEQFF.

The chain has TRBV19 and TRBJ1-2; 8 nucleotides line up with TRBD1. V dropped 9 bases and J dropped 7; count of bases not matched to a gene: 16. This CDR3 spans 15 amino acids. Germline loops: CDR1 LNHDA, CDR2 SQIVND (reference sequence). CDR3 region: CASRRTGNLLPGYTF. The DNA of the CDR3 is TGTGCCAGCAGAAGGACAGGGAACCTTCTCCCTGGCTACACCTTC. The full variable domain, with the rest looked up from reference TRBV19 and TRBJ1-2, is DGGITQSPKYLFRKEGQNVTLSCEQNLNHDAMYWYRQDPGQGLRLIYYSQIVNDFQKGDIAEGYSVSREKKESFPLTVTSAQKNPTAFYLCASRRTGNLLPGYTFGSGTRLTVV.

V usage is TRBV3-1 (or the pseudogene TRBV3-2) and J usage is TRBJ1-2, with a possible D match to TRBD1 (5 bases). The germline gives CDR1 LGHDT, CDR2 YNNKEL (reference sequence). The V end lost 2 bases, the J end lost 0 bases, and 10 bases lay between the germline ends. This CDR3 comprises 15 residues. CDR3 sequence reads: CASSQRSGANYGYTF. In DNA form, the CDR3 reads TGTGCCAGCAGCCAAAGATCGGGGGCTAACTATGGCTACACCTTC.

This clone was picked up one time. One end of the junction does not line up with germline, which may come from a read error. This chain connects TRBV7-7 to TRBJ2-2, with D perhaps given as TRBD1 or TRBD2 (6 bases each). The germline V gene has CDR1 SSHAT and CDR2 FNYEAQ (reference sequence). The CDR3 is 15 residues long. The CDR3 sequence is CASSLGGHGTGELFF. In DNA form, the CDR3 reads TGTGCTAGCAGCTTAGGGGGGCACGGCACCGGGGAGCTGTTTTTT.

The chain has TRBV14 and TRBJ1-2; D might be TRBD1 (6 bases). There are 14 residues in the CDR3. The V end lost 1 base, the J end lost 5 bases, and 11 bases lay between the germline ends. CDR1 and CDR2 (germline): SGHDN, FVKESK. The CDR3 here is CASSQAMGAYGYTF. For the CDR3, the DNA is TGTGCCAGCAGCCAAGCCATGGGGGCTTATGGCTACACCTTC.

The chain links TRBV2 to TRBJ1-6; 7 bases match TRBD1. Germline V gives CDR1 SNHLY, CDR2 FYNNEI. The CDR3 is made up of 18 amino acids. V lost 4 bases, J lost 1 base, and 10 bases stayed unmatched. CDR3 nucleotides: TGTGCCAGCAGTGCCCGGGACAGCACTTTTTCCTATAATTCACCCCTCCACTTT. It encodes CASSARDSTFSYNSPLHF.

The gene calls are TRBV2 and TRBJ2-2, with unresolved D. CDR1 is SNHLY, CDR2 FYNNEI, per germline. Deletions cut 8 bases from V and 2 bases from J, with 9 bases between. This CDR3 is built from 13 residues. CDR3 nucleotides: TGTGCCAGCCGGGTCCTTAACACCGGGGAGCTGTTTTTT. Residues: CASRVLNTGELFF. The entire variable domain, with the rest obtained from reference TRBV2 and TRBJ2-2, is as follows: EPEVTQTPSHQVTQMGQEVILRCVPISNHLYFYWYRQILGQKVEFLVSFYNNEISEKSEIFDDQFSVERPDGSNFTLKIRSTKLEDSAMYFCASRVLNTGELFFGEGSRLTVL.

V is TRBV2 and J is TRBJ2-6; tentative D call: TRBD1 (6 bases). The CDR3 consists of 11 residues. Trimming took off 6 bases at V and 13 bases at J, with 10 bases between the two ends. Germline CDR1 SNHLY, CDR2 FYNNEI. CDR3 sequence: CASSGQGVLTF. Here the CDR3 DNA reads TGTGCCAGCAGCGGCCAGGGGGTCCTGACTTTC.

The chain is built from TRBV6-6 and TRBJ2-7, with 9 positions matching TRBD1. Trimming cost V 5 bases and J 3 bases; bases outside gene matches: 5. The CDR3 is made up of 14 amino acids. CDR1 and CDR2 (germline): MNHNY, SVGAGI (reference sequence). CDR3 sequence reads: CASSPWDRVYEQYF. DNA of the CDR3: TGTGCCAGCAGTCCCTGGGACAGGGTCTACGAGCAGTACTTC.

J is TRBJ1-1 and V is TRBV2, with 7 bases fitting TRBD1. This CDR3 is 14 amino acids long. The J segment lost 4 bases and the V segment lost 4 bases, leaving 6 bases of the junction unmatched. From germline, CDR1 is SNHLY and CDR2 FYNNEI. In DNA, the CDR3 is TGTGCCAGCAGTGTGGCGACAGGGTTCACTGAAGCTTTCTTT. Amino acid sequence: CASSVATGFTEAFF.

This sequence joins TRBV2 and TRBJ2-3, with 9 bases identical to TRBD2. The trim removed 7 bases at V and 3 bases at J, leaving 8 bases unmatched. The CDR3 length is 15 residues. Germline V gene lookup returns CDR1 SNHLY and CDR2 FYNNEI. CDR3 DNA sequence: TGTGCCAGCAAGAAGGCGGGGGGGCAGACAGATACGCAGTATTTT. Amino acid sequence: CASKKAGGQTDTQYF.

This clone was detected only once. V gene TRBV3-1 (or the pseudogene TRBV3-2) combines with J gene TRBJ1-2; D uncertain. The CDR3 is 14 amino acids. V lost 0 bases and J lost 3, with 8 bases in between. Per germline, CDR1 LGHDT and CDR2 YNNKEL (reference sequence). The chain's CDR3 is CASSQDPTDYGYTF. The DNA of the CDR3 is TGTGCCAGCAGCCAAGATCCCACAGACTATGGCTACACCTTC.

This chain connects TRBV6-5 to TRBJ1-6, with a possible D match to TRBD1 (6 bases). The CDR3 has 14 amino acids. Germline assignment: CDR1 MNHEY and CDR2 SVGAGI. Trimming removed 6 bases from V and 7 bases from J, with 13 bases in between. CDR3 DNA: TGTGCCAGCAGGGACTGGACAGAAAATTCACCCCTCCACTTT. As protein: CASRDWTENSPLHF.